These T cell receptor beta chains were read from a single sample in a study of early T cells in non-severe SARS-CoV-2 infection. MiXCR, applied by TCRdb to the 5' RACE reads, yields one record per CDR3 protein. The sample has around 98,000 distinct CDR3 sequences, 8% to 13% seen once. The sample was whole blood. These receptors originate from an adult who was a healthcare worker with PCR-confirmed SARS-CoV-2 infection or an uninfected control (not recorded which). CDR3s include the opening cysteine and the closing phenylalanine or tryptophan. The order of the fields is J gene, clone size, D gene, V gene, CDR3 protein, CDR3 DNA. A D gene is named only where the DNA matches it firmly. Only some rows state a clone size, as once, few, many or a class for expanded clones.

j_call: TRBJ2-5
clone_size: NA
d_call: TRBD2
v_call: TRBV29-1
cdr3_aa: CSVEPRLAGGPFQETQYF
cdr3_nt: TGCAGCGTTGAACCCCGGCTAGCGGGAGGGCCATTTCAAGAGACCCAGTACTTC

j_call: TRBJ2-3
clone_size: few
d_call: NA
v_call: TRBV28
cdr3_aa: CASSDTDTQYF
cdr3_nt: TGTGCCAGCAGTGACACAGATACGCAGTATTTT

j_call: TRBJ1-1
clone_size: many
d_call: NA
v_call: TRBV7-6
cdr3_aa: CASSSNRYTEAFF
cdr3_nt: TGTGCCAGCAGCTCGAACCGGTACACTGAAGCTTTCTTT

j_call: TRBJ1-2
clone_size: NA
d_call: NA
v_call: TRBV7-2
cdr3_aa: CASSFQENYGYTF
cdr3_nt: TGTGCCAGCAGCTTTCAGGAAAACTATGGCTACACCTTC

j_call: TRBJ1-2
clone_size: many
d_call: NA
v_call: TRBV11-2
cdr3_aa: CASSLDRGLSYTF
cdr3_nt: TGTGCCAGCAGCTTAGATCGGGGACTGAGCTACACCTTC

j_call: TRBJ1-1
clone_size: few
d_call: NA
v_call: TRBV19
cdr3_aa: CASMRGQMNTEAFF
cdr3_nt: TGTGCCAGTATGCGGGGGCAGATGAACACTGAAGCTTTCTTT

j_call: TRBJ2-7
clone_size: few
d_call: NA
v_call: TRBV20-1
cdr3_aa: CSASSGYEQYF
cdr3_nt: TGCAGTGCTAGCTCAGGGTACGAGCAGTACTTC

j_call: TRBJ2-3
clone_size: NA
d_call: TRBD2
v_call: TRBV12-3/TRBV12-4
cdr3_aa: CASSPGTSADTQYF
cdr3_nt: TGTGCCAGCAGTCCCGGGACTAGCGCGGATACGCAGTATTTT

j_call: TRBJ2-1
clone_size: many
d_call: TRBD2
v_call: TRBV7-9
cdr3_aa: CASSFSGVEQFF
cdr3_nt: TGTGCCAGCAGCTTTAGCGGGGTAGAGCAGTTCTTC

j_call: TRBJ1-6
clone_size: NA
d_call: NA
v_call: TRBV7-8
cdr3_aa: CASSWQGQVGSPLHF
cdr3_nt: TGTGCCAGCAGCTGGCAGGGGCAGGTCGGTTCACCCCTCCACTTT

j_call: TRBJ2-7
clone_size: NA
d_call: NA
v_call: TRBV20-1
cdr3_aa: CSARKGDYEQYF
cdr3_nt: TGCAGTGCTAGGAAGGGGGACTACGAGCAGTACTTC

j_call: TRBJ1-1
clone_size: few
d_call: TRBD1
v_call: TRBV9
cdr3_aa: CASSVDRGNTEAFF
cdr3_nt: TGTGCCAGCAGCGTAGACAGGGGGAACACTGAAGCTTTCTTT

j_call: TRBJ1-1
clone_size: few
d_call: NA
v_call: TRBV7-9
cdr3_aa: CASSPDRFGTEAFF
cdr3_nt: TGTGCCAGCAGCCCAGACAGGTTTGGGACTGAAGCTTTCTTT

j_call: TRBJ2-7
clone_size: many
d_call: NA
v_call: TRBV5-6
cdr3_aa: CASSLRLYEQYF
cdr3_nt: TGTGCCAGCAGCTTGCGCCTCTACGAGCAGTACTTC

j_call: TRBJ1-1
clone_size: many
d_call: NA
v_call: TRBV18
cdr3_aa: CASSPEEGVWSTEAFF
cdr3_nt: TGTGCCAGCTCACCAGAGGAGGGGGTTTGGAGCACTGAAGCTTTCTTT

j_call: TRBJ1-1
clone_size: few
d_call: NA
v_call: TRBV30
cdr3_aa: CAWSPTGTRAFF
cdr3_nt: TGTGCCTGGAGTCCGACCGGGACTCGAGCTTTCTTT

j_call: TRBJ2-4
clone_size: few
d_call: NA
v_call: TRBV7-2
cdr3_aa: CASSPGPALAKNIQYF
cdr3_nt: TGTGCCAGCAGCCCCGGACCCGCTCTAGCCAAAAACATTCAGTACTTC

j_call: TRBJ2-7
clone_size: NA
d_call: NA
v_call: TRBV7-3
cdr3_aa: CASSLMAGTYEQYF
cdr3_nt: TGTGCCAGCAGCTTAATGGCAGGTACCTACGAGCAGTACTTC

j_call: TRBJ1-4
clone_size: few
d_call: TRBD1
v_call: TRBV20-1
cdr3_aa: CSARASDRGTNEKLFF
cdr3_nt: TGCAGTGCTAGGGCATCGGACAGGGGAACTAATGAAAAACTGTTTTTT

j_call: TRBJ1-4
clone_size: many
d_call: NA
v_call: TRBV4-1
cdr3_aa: CASSQGGHGGPEKLFF
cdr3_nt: TGCGCCAGCAGCCAAGGGGGACATGGGGGGCCTGAAAAACTGTTTTTT

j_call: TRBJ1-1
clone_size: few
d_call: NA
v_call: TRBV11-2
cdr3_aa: CASSPPGRVWTEAFF
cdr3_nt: TGTGCCAGCAGCCCTCCGGGGCGAGTTTGGACTGAAGCTTTCTTT

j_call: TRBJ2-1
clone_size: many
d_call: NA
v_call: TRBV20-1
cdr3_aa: CSAGGGLNSYNEQFF
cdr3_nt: TGCAGTGCAGGAGGGGGCCTTAACTCCTACAATGAGCAGTTCTTC

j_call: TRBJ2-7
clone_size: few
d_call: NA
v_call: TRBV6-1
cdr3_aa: CASSEGAGSSYEQYF
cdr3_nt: TGTGCCAGCAGTGAAGGGGCGGGCAGCTCCTACGAGCAGTACTTC

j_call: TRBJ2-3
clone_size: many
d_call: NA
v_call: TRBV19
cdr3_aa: CASSISLPAESTDTQYF
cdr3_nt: TGTGCCAGTAGTATTTCCCTTCCAGCGGAAAGCACAGATACGCAGTATTTT

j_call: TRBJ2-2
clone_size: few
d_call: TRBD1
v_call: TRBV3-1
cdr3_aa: CASRVDRGTGELFF
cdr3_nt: TGTGCCAGCCGAGTTGACAGGGGAACCGGGGAGCTGTTTTTT

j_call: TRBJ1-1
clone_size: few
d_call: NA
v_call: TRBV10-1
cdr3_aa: CASSGGTGPFAFF
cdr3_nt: TGCGCCAGCAGTGGGGGGACGGGACCGTTCGCTTTCTTT

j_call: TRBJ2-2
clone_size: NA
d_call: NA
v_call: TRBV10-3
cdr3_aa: CAISDRSTGELFF
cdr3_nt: TGTGCCATCAGTGACAGATCCACCGGGGAGCTGTTTTTT

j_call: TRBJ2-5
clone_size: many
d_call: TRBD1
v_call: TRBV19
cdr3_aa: CASSTAQDRLYQETQYF
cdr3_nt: TGTGCCAGTAGTACCGCACAGGACAGGCTGTACCAAGAGACCCAGTACTTC

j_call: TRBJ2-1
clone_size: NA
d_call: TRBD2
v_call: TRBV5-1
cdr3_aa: CASSTGTSGDEQFF
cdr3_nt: TGCGCCAGCAGCACTGGGACTAGCGGAGATGAGCAGTTCTTC

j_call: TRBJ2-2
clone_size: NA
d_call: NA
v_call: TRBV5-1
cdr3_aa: CASSLVGTGELFF
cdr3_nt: TGCGCCAGCAGCCTCGTTGGCACCGGGGAGCTGTTTTTT

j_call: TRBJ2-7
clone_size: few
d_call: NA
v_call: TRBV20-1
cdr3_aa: CSAALSTGSYEQYF
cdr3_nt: TGCAGTGCGGCCCTTTCAACGGGCTCCTACGAGCAGTACTTC

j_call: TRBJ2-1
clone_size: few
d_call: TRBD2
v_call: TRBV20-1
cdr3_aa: CSAPGLAIKNEQFF
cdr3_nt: TGCAGTGCCCCGGGACTAGCGATAAAGAATGAGCAGTTCTTC

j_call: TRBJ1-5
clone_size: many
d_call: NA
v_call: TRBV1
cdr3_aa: CTSSPQQGLWRGQPQHF
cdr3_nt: TGCACCAGCAGCCCGCAACAGGGGCTCTGGAGAGGGCAGCCCCAGCATTTT

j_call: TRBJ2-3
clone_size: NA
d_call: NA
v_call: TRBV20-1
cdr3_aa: CSAPQRGTYTQYF
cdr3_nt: TGCAGTGCCCCACAACGGGGGACATATACGCAGTATTTT

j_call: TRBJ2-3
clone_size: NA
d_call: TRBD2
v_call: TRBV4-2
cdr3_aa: CASSQDWRGGSSSTDTQYF
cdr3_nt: TGTGCCAGCAGCCAAGATTGGCGGGGGGGTTCGTCTAGCACAGATACGCAGTATTTT

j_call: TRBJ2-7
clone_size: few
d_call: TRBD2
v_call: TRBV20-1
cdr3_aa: CSAEGSRGSALYEQYF
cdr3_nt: TGCAGTGCTGAGGGGTCGCGCGGGAGCGCTCTTTACGAGCAGTACTTC

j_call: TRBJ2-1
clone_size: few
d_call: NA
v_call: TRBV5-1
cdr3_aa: CASSLAGRSEQFF
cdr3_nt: TGCGCCAGCAGCTTGGCCGGAAGAAGTGAGCAGTTCTTC

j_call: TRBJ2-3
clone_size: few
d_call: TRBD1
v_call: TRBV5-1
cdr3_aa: CASSFGGTGGGTQYF
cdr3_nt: TGCGCCAGCAGTTTCGGAGGGACAGGAGGTGGTACGCAGTATTTT

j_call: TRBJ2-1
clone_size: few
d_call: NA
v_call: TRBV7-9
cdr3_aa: CASSHSQLGREQFF
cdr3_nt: TGTGCCAGCAGCCATAGCCAGCTGGGAAGGGAGCAGTTCTTC

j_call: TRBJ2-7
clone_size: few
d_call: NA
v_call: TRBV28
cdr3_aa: CASSSLLGRGYEQYF
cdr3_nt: TGTGCCAGCAGTTCCCTCCTGGGCAGGGGCTACGAGCAGTACTTC

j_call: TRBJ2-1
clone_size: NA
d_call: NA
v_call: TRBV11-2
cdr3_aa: CASSWAGDEQFF
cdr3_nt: TGTGCCAGCAGCTGGGCCGGGGATGAGCAGTTCTTC

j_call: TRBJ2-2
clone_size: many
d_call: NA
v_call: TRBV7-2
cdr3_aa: CASSQRAVGNGELFF
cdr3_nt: TGTGCCAGCAGCCAAAGGGCGGTAGGCAACGGGGAGCTGTTTTTT

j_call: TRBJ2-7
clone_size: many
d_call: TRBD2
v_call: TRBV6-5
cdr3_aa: CASIKTSGRAKEQYF
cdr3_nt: TGTGCCAGCATTAAGACTAGCGGGAGGGCCAAAGAGCAGTACTTC

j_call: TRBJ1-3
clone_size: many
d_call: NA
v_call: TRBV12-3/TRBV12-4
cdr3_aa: CASRPQGLYSGNTIYF
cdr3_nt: TGTGCCAGCAGACCACAGGGTCTCTACTCTGGAAACACCATATATTTT

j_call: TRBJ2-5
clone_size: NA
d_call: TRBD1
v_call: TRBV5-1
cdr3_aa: CASSLGNRGMETQYF
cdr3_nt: TGCGCCAGCAGCTTGGGTAACAGGGGGATGGAGACCCAGTACTTC

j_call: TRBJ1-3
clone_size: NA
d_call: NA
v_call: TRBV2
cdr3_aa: CASTLYRGARTGNTIYF
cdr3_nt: TGTGCCAGCACCCTTTACCGGGGGGCGAGAACTGGAAACACCATATATTTT

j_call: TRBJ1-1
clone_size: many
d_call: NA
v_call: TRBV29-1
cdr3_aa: CSVALYQNTEAFF
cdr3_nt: TGCAGCGTTGCTCTCTACCAAAACACTGAAGCTTTCTTT

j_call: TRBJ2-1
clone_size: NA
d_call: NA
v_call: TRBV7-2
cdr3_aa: CASSLAFHNEQFF
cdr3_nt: TGTGCCAGCAGCTTAGCTTTTCACAATGAGCAGTTCTTC

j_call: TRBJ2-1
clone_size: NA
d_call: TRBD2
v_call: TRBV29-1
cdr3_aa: CSVTGTSVGEQFF
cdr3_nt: TGCAGCGTAACCGGGACTAGCGTCGGTGAGCAGTTCTTC

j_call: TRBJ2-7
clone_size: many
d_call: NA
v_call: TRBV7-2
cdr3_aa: CASSLGTTYYEQYF
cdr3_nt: TGTGCCAGCAGCTTAGGGACTACATACTACGAGCAGTACTTC

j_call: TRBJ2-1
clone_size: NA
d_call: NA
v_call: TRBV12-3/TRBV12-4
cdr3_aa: CASQIRPHLNEQFF
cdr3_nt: TGTGCCAGCCAAATCCGGCCACACCTCAATGAGCAGTTCTTC

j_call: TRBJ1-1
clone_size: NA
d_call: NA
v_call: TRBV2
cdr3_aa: CASSAEQPEAFF
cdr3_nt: TGTGCCAGCAGTGCCGAGCAGCCTGAGGCTTTCTTT

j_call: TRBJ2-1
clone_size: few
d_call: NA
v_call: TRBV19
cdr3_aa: CASSIYEGHNEQFF
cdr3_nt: TGTGCCAGTAGTATATACGAGGGGCACAATGAGCAGTTCTTC